This T cell receptor beta chain derives from a study of shared clonotypes between healthy human individuals. Germline lookup yields CDR1 LGHNA and CDR2 YSLEER. The length of the CDR3 is 14 residues. The V and J ends lost 3 bases and 1 base, in that order; junction bases with no gene match: 0. Note on this clone: Its cognate antigen is unknown. The identical CDR3 is also encoded by other nucleotide sequences in the sample.

It was into CD45RA+ naive and CD45RA-negative memory subsets that the CD4+ cells were split. Replicate PCRs for sorted subsets used around 190 ng DNA; this equaled about 30,000 T cell genomes. This table comes from immunoSEQ multiplex PCR, and its TCRdb copy is limited to in-frame clones, with some not included. The sample yields 950,000 to 1,100,000 clones, more than 75% seen once. Points from the study as a whole: It was anticipated that sequencing depth would influence how many clonotypes donors shared. Naive subsets generally had larger estimated richness than memory subsets.

Material for sequencing was memory CD4+ T cells from PBMCs. Subset indicated: CD45RA-negative fraction. The receptor comes from a man between 18 and 35 years old in good health. Some clones in this sample may be carry-over from other donors' samples. This chain joins TRBV4-3 and TRBJ1-1, with 9 bases identical to TRBD1. The CDR3: CASSQTGGNTEAFF. The CDR3 nucleotides are TGCGCCAGCAGCCAGACAGGGGGGAACACTGAAGCTTTCTTT.